The next 20 T cell receptor beta chains were all read from a single sample in a study of cytomegalovirus exposure and HLA in healthy donors. In the PCR, 60 Vbeta and 13 Jbeta primers were used. Only in-frame clones appear in the TCRdb table, and some are missing; sequencing was by immunoSEQ multiplex PCR. This repertoire includes about 88,000 clones. Sequenced sample: PBMCs. The origin of the receptors is a girl aged 10 to 17 in good health and CMV-seropositive.

V and J are TRBV27 and TRBJ2-4; TRBD1 matches 9 bases. With 5 bases clipped from V and 7 bases from J, the junction kept 6 bases outside the gene matches. The CDR3 sequence is 14 residues long. Germline V CDR1 and CDR2: MNHEY, SMNVEV (reference sequence). The CDR3 protein is CASSGDRDINIQYF. In DNA, the CDR3 is TGTGCCAGCAGTGGGGACAGGGATATCAACATTCAGTACTTC.

The V call is TRBV18, the J call TRBJ1-5, with 8 bases identical to TRBD1. V lost 5 bases and J lost 6; bases outside the gene matches: 12. Germline loops: CDR1 KGHSH, CDR2 LQKENI. This CDR3 has 16 residues. The CDR3 is CASSSTRQGITQPQHF. Written as DNA, the CDR3 is TGTGCCAGCTCATCGACTCGACAGGGGATCACTCAGCCCCAGCATTTT.

The chain carries TRBV29-1 and TRBJ1-2; 9 bases agree with TRBD1. This CDR3 has 14 residues. The V gene end was trimmed by 5 bases and the J gene end by 5 bases; junction bases not matched to a gene: 9. Germline V gene sequence: CDR1 SQVTM, CDR2 ANQGSEA. CDR3 amino acids: CSVNPTGGVYGYTF. Written as DNA, the CDR3 is TGCAGCGTTAATCCAACAGGGGGCGTTTATGGCTACACCTTC.

This chain connects TRBV7-6 to TRBJ2-3; 9 nucleotides match TRBD2. Germline lookup yields CDR1 SGHVS and CDR2 FNYEAQ. The CDR3 contains 16 residues. With V trimmed by 0 bases and J by 6 bases, 7 bases remained unmatched. CDR3 sequence (DNA): TGTGCCAGCAGCTTAGCGGTGGCCGCGGGGGGGGATACGCAGTATTTT. This codes for CASSLAVAAGGDTQYF.

The chain joins TRBV2 to TRBJ2-4; TRBD1 is a possible D gene (6 bases). The CDR3 spans 15 residues. Between the trimmed V and J ends, which lost 5 bases and 3 bases, there was a span of 14 bases. Germline assignment: CDR1 SNHLY and CDR2 FYNNEI. CDR3 sequence reads: CASSPNPDSKNIQYF. DNA for the CDR3: TGTGCCAGCAGTCCTAACCCGGACAGCAAAAACATTCAGTACTTC.

The genes are TRBV6-5 and TRBJ1-2, with 9 bases that match TRBD1. The CDR3 extends over 14 amino acids. Germline CDR1 reads MNHEY; CDR2 reads SVGAGI. The V segment lost 8 bases and the J segment 4 bases; nucleotides outside the gene matches: 8. The DNA for the CDR3 is TGTGCCAGCCGGCGGGGACAGGGACCCTATGGCTACACCTTC. This codes for CASRRGQGPYGYTF.

J is TRBJ1-5 and V is TRBV2; D not resolved. This CDR3 is built from 16 residues. CDR1 and CDR2 (germline): SNHLY, FYNNEI. Trimming cost V 0 bases and J 0 bases, with 9 bases left between them. The CDR3 nucleotides are TGTGCCAGCAGTGAAGCAGGAGGTTATAGCAATCAGCCCCAGCATTTT. Amino acids: CASSEAGGYSNQPQHF.

V is TRBV28 and J is TRBJ1-1; 7 nucleotides align to TRBD1. The J segment lost 0 bases and the V segment lost 4 bases, leaving 2 bases of the junction unmatched. This CDR3 has 14 residues. Germline values: CDR1 MDHEN, CDR2 SYDVKM. The CDR3 spells CASSYGTVNTEAFF. The CDR3 bases are TGTGCCAGCAGTTACGGGACAGTGAACACTGAAGCTTTCTTT.

V is TRBV6-5 and J is TRBJ1-5; D possibly corresponds to TRBD1 (5 bases). V shed 5 bases and J shed 4 bases, with 9 bases lying between them. The CDR3 extends over 13 amino acids. CDR1 and CDR2 (germline): MNHEY, SVGAGI. The CDR3 DNA follows: TGTGCCAGCAGTAATCAGGGAAATCAGCCCCAGCATTTT. It is translated as CASSNQGNQPQHF.

The chain uses TRBV9 and TRBJ1-1; a weak D match, TRBD1 (6 bases). The CDR3 runs 14 residues. V lost 4 bases and J 1 base, leaving 11 bases between the germline ends. Germline V lookup: CDR1 SGDLS, CDR2 YYNGEE. The CDR3 region is CASSIGQKNTEAFF. CDR3 nucleotide sequence: TGTGCCAGCAGCATCGGACAGAAGAACACTGAAGCTTTCTTT.

This sequence joins TRBV30 and TRBJ2-7, with a possible D match to TRBD2 (5 bases). With 1 base removed from V and 3 bases from J, the gap between germline ends came to 10 bases. Germline lookup yields CDR1 GTSNPN and CDR2 SVGIG (reference sequence). The CDR3 runs 13 residues. The CDR3 sequence is CAWSERVFYEQYV. In DNA, the CDR3 is TGTGCCTGGAGTGAGAGGGTTTTCTACGAGCAGTACGTC.

The chain is built from TRBV7-6 and TRBJ2-3, with 7 positions matching TRBD2. This CDR3 is built from 15 residues. V lost 3 bases, J lost 4 bases, and 7 bases stayed unmatched. In germline, CDR1 is SGHVS, CDR2 FNYEAQ. The CDR3 region has the DNA TGTGCCAGCAGCTTGGGCGGGGGAGGAGCAGATACGCAGTATTTT. This encodes CASSLGGGGADTQYF.

The chain links TRBV28 to TRBJ1-6; weak D call: TRBD1 (5 bases). Per the germline V gene, CDR1 is MDHEN and CDR2 is SYDVKM. Trimming cost V 6 bases and J 6 bases, with 12 bases left between them. The length of the CDR3 is 14 residues. In DNA form, the CDR3 reads TGTGCCAGCAGAGAAGGGGCGATTAATTCACCCCTCCACTTT. As protein: CASREGAINSPLHF.

The chain combines TRBV7-9 with TRBJ2-5; TRBD1 might be the D (5 bases). The germline gives CDR1 SEHNR, CDR2 FQNEAQ (reference sequence). The CDR3 extends over 15 amino acids. Trimming pared 3 bases from V and 5 bases from J, leaving 16 bases between. The CDR3 loop reads CASSFINQGWETQYF. CDR3 DNA: TGTGCCAGCAGCTTTATCAATCAGGGCTGGGAGACCCAGTACTTC.

This chain connects TRBV5-5 to TRBJ1-6; TRBD1 agrees at 8 bases. Trimming took 0 bases from V and 10 from J; bases not matched to a gene: 3. Germline V gives CDR1 SGHKS, CDR2 YYEKEE (reference sequence). This CDR3 contains 14 residues. The CDR3 sequence is CASSLGTGLSPLHF. The CDR3 DNA sequence: TGTGCCAGCAGCTTGGGGACAGGGTTATCACCCCTCCACTTT.

This chain joins TRBV18 and TRBJ2-1, with 14 bases matching TRBD2. Germline V gene sequence: CDR1 KGHSH, CDR2 LQKENI. The CDR3 sequence is 16 residues long. The J segment lost 6 bases and the V segment lost 6 bases, leaving 7 bases of the junction unmatched. CDR3 sequence reads: CASSTGLAGVGNEQFF. The CDR3 DNA reads TGTGCCAGCTCGACGGGACTAGCGGGGGTTGGCAATGAGCAGTTCTTC. Based on the CDR3 plus reference TRBV18 and TRBJ2-1, the full variable domain is NAGVMQNPRHLVRRRGQEARLRCSPMKGHSHVYWYRQLPEEGLKFMVYLQKENIIDESGMPKERFSAEFPKEGPSILRIQQVVRGDSAAYFCASSTGLAGVGNEQFFGPGTRLTVL.

J is TRBJ1-1 and V is TRBV6-5; possible D gene TRBD1, 5 bases. In germline, CDR1 is MNHEY, CDR2 SVGAGI. The CDR3 consists of 13 residues. Trimming took off 6 bases at V and 10 bases at J, with 18 bases between the two ends. The CDR3 reads CASSQSREVAAFF. The CDR3 nucleotides are TGTGCCAGCAGCCAGTCCAGGGAGGTGGCAGCTTTCTTT.

The chain joins TRBV19 to TRBJ2-4; 12 bases map to TRBD1. Germline CDR1 and CDR2: LNHDA and SQIVND (reference sequence). V lost 5 bases and J lost 0; bases outside the gene matches: 14. CDR3 length: 20 residues. CDR3: CASSLMTGTGGRGAKNIQYF. CDR3 sequence (DNA): TGTGCCAGTAGTCTGATGACCGGGACAGGGGGCCGAGGAGCCAAAAACATTCAGTACTTC.

The chain joins TRBV29-1 to TRBJ2-1; tentatively, D is TRBD1 (6 bases). V was trimmed by 1 base and J by 0 bases, leaving 10 bases between them. The CDR3 runs 15 residues. Per the germline V gene, CDR1 is SQVTM and CDR2 is ANQGSEA. CDR3 loop: CSVEVGQFSYNEQFF. CDR3 coding DNA: TGCAGCGTTGAAGTGGGACAATTCTCCTACAATGAGCAGTTCTTC.

This rearrangement joins TRBV12-2 to TRBJ2-7; the D call in the table, TRBD1, was not verified against the DNA. TRBV12-2 is a recognized pseudogene. CDR3 length equals 14 residues. Here the CDR3 DNA reads TGTGCAAGTCGCATAAGGGACAGGCCTCACGAGCAGTACGTC. Amino acids: CASRIRDRPHEQYV.